This entry lists 15 T cell receptor beta chains sequenced from one sample in a study of OX40 agonist ivuxolimab in advanced cancers. The repertoire was sequenced with immunoSEQ multiplex PCR; TCRdb's copy has only in-frame clones and lacks some. The table has about 84,000 clones, more than 70% seen once; the top ten hold about 0.2%. Sequenced here: CD4+ or CD8+ T cells sorted from blood, sampled in a trial of the OX40 agonist ivuxolimab. Receptors originate from an adult with an advanced solid tumor such as melanoma, head and neck, liver or kidney cancer.

The V and J genes are TRBV19 and TRBJ1-6, with a possible D match to TRBD1 (5 bases). The CDR3 length is 16 residues. Deletions cut 6 bases from V and 6 bases from J, with 18 bases between. Germline CDR1 LNHDA, CDR2 SQIVND (reference sequence). This CDR3 reads CASRSLIRQPNSPLHF. Here the CDR3 DNA reads TGTGCCAGTAGATCACTGATAAGACAGCCTAATTCACCCCTCCACTTT.

The V call is TRBV7-6, the J call TRBJ2-3; perhaps TRBD2 as D (6 bases). Trimming removed 6 bases from V and 4 bases from J, with 20 bases in between. The CDR3 runs to 16 residues. Germline assignment: CDR1 SGHVS and CDR2 FNYEAQ. CDR3 sequence (DNA): TGTGCCAGCAGACAAGGGCCTGCGGGAAGCCCAGATACGCAGTATTTT. It codes for CASRQGPAGSPDTQYF.

The chain joins TRBV29-1 to TRBJ1-1, with D unresolved. Germline assignment: CDR1 SQVTM and CDR2 ANQGSEA. This CDR3 contains 12 residues. With 3 bases removed from V and 5 bases from J, the gap between germline ends came to 10 bases. The CDR3 sequence is CSVDPGGTEAFF. DNA of the CDR3: TGCAGCGTTGACCCCGGAGGGACTGAAGCTTTCTTT.

The genes are TRBV27 and TRBJ1-1; TRBD1 might be the D (5 bases). With 3 bases removed from V and 5 bases from J, the gap between germline ends came to 16 bases. Germline loops: CDR1 MNHEY, CDR2 SMNVEV (reference sequence). This CDR3 spans 15 amino acids. The CDR3: CASSFRDGRWTEAFF. Here the CDR3 DNA reads TGTGCCAGCAGTTTCCGGGACGGAAGATGGACTGAAGCTTTCTTT.

The rearrangement links TRBV19 to TRBJ1-2; D unclear. There are 13 residues in the CDR3. V lost 6 bases and J 5 bases, leaving 13 bases between the germline ends. Germline lookup yields CDR1 LNHDA and CDR2 SQIVND (reference sequence). CDR3 nucleotides: TGTGCCAGTAGACCAGGACCGCTGTATGGCTACACCTTC. Encoded protein: CASRPGPLYGYTF.

The CDR3 DNA sequence: TGTGCCAGCAGCGTAGGGGACAGGGGAAATCAGCCCCAGCATTTT. It specifies CASSVGDRGNQPQHF. The chain couples TRBV9 to TRBJ1-5, with 10 bases matching TRBD1. The CDR3 has 15 residues. The J segment lost 4 bases and the V segment lost 0 bases, leaving 1 base of the junction unmatched. Germline-derived CDR1 and CDR2 are SGDLS and YYNGEE.

CDR3 DNA: TGTGCCAGCAGCTTAACTAGCGGGGGCTACAATGAGCAGTTCTTC. As protein: CASSLTSGGYNEQFF. This chain links TRBV7-3 with TRBJ2-1, with 9 nucleotides matching TRBD2. CDR1 is SGHTA, CDR2 FQGTGA, per germline. The CDR3 contains 15 residues. Losses at the gene ends were 0 bases for V and 3 bases for J; bases not matched to a gene: 0.

The CDR3 reads CASSPRTDTSSYNEQFF. In DNA form, the CDR3 reads TGTGCCAGCAGTCCCCGGACAGATACTAGCTCCTACAATGAGCAGTTCTTC. The chain has TRBV27 and TRBJ2-1; D possibly corresponds to TRBD1 (6 bases). V was clipped by 5 bases and J by 0 bases, with 17 bases between them. The CDR3 is 17 amino acids. Germline CDR1 and CDR2: MNHEY and SMNVEV (reference sequence).

V usage is TRBV27 and J usage is TRBJ1-1; unclear D gene. This CDR3 comprises 15 residues. Germline CDR1 and CDR2: MNHEY and SMNVEV (reference sequence). V lost 2 bases and J 2 bases, leaving 12 bases between the germline ends. CDR3 DNA: TGTGCCAGCAGTTTACTCGGCAGTCTTAACACTGAAGCTTTCTTT. It yields the protein CASSLLGSLNTEAFF.

The chain joins TRBV10-2 to TRBJ1-6; weak D call: TRBD1 (6 bases). The V gene's germline CDR1 is WSHSY and CDR2 SAAADI. The CDR3 totals 16 residues. The ends were cut back, 6 bases at V and 9 bases at J, with 21 bases in the middle. The CDR3 sequence: CASSASGTPRSSPLHF. CDR3 DNA sequence: TGCGCCAGCAGCGCATCCGGGACACCTCGCAGTTCACCCCTCCACTTT.

The chain combines TRBV29-1 with TRBJ1-5; TRBD1 matches at 11 bases. Germline loops: CDR1 SQVTM, CDR2 ANQGSEA. Trimming took 3 bases from V and 11 from J; bases not matched to a gene: 9. The length of the CDR3 is 14 residues. Written as DNA, the CDR3 is TGCAGCGTTGAGCTCGGGACAGGGGGATCAGCCCAGCATTTT. Translated: CSVELGTGGSAQHF. Complete variable domain (other parts from reference TRBV29-1 and TRBJ1-5): SAVISQKPSRDICQRGTSLTIQCQVDSQVTMMFWYRQQPGQSLTLIATANQGSEATYESGFVIDKFPISRPNLTFSTLTVSNMSPEDSSIYLCSVELGTGGSAQHFGDGTRLSIL.

V usage is TRBV7-3 and J usage is TRBJ2-7; maybe TRBD2 (6 bases). In germline, CDR1 is SGHTA, CDR2 FQGTGA. Trimming shortened V by 2 bases and J by 4 bases, and 12 bases separated the two germline ends. The CDR3 has 14 residues. The CDR3 protein is CASSLRHGGYEQYF. The DNA for the CDR3 is TGTGCCAGCAGCTTACGTCATGGGGGGTACGAGCAGTACTTC. Variable domain in full (rest from reference TRBV7-3 and TRBJ2-7): GAGVSQTPSNKVTEKGKYVELRCDPISGHTALYWYRQSLGQGPEFLIYFQGTGAADDSGLPNDRFFAVRPEGSVSTLKIQRTERGDSAVYLCASSLRHGGYEQYFGPGTRLTVT.

This clone came up a few times. DNA of the CDR3: TGTGCCAGCAAGGTGTATAATTCACCCCTCCACTTT. This codes for CASKVYNSPLHF. The chain is built from TRBV2 and TRBJ1-6; D gene ambiguous. V lost 7 bases, J lost 4 bases, and 5 bases lay in between. Germline CDR1 is SNHLY and CDR2 is FYNNEI. There are 12 residues in the CDR3.

The chain has TRBV7-9 and TRBJ1-1; D unclear. Germline assignment: CDR1 SEHNR and CDR2 FQNEAQ (reference sequence). This CDR3 comprises 15 residues. V gave up 5 bases and J gave up 3 bases, with 16 bases separating them. This CDR3 is CASSKDPVGYTEAFF. In DNA, the CDR3 is TGTGCCAGCAGCAAGGACCCAGTAGGTTACACTGAAGCTTTCTTT.

The V gene is TRBV4-1, the J gene TRBJ1-1; no reliable D call. V was cut by 0 bases and J by 1 base, with 12 bases left in between. Per the germline V gene, CDR1 is MGHRA and CDR2 is YSYEKL. There are 16 residues in the CDR3. This chain's CDR3 is CASSQDLGSANTEAFF. CDR3 coding DNA: TGCGCCAGCAGCCAAGATCTTGGGTCAGCGAACACTGAAGCTTTCTTT.